What follows are 11 T cell receptor beta chains derived from one specimen sequenced in a study of follicular helper T cells after annual influenza vaccination. Repertoires were generated with immunoSEQ multiplex PCR, while TCRdb's copy carries only in-frame clones and drops some. This table has roughly 15,000 clones, about 77% appearing once. Time point here: 2015-2016 season, pre-vaccination. The sample consisted of CXCR5- memory CD4+ T cells sorted from blood, taken on the day of influenza vaccination. The receptors come from an adult who received the influenza vaccine.

This chain joins TRBV6-5 and TRBJ2-3; D remains unclear. The CDR3 contains 12 residues. The V and J ends lost 6 bases and 6 bases respectively, with 10 bases between them. Germline V gene data show CDR1 as MNHEY and CDR2 as SVGAGI. The CDR3 coding sequence is TGTGCCAGCAGCTCTAACACGGATACGCAGTATTTT. Its translation: CASSSNTDTQYF.

DNA for the CDR3: TGTGCCAGCAGCTTACAGGGATTCACAGATACGCAGTATTTT. Protein: CASSLQGFTDTQYF. The V and J genes are TRBV5-6 and TRBJ2-3; D perhaps matches TRBD1 (6 bases). CDR3 length: 14 residues. Trimming removed 2 bases at V and 2 bases at J, with 9 bases between. Germline V CDR1 and CDR2: SGHDT, YYEEEE.

The chain uses TRBV9 and TRBJ1-1, with 7 bases identical to TRBD1. From germline, CDR1 is SGDLS and CDR2 YYNGEE. The V gene end was trimmed by 0 bases and the J gene end by 5 bases; junction bases not matched to a gene: 7. The CDR3 is 15 amino acids. The CDR3 protein is CASSVVGQSRTEAFF. In nucleotides, the CDR3 is TGTGCCAGCAGCGTAGTGGGACAGTCGAGAACTGAAGCTTTCTTT.

The rearrangement uses TRBV7-2 and TRBJ2-1; 9 nucleotides line up with TRBD2. Per germline, CDR1 SGHTA and CDR2 FQGNSA. The V gene end was trimmed by 3 bases and the J gene end by 6 bases; junction bases not matched to a gene: 12. The CDR3 is 17 amino acids. The CDR3 nucleotides read TGTGCCAGCAGCTTGGGGTTCGCTAGCGGGGATCTCAATGAGCAGTTCTTC. It is translated as CASSLGFASGDLNEQFF.

This clone has a handful of counts. The chain is built from TRBV28 and TRBJ2-6, with no clear D. Germline loops: CDR1 MDHEN, CDR2 SYDVKM. This CDR3 spans 16 amino acids. Trimming removed 6 bases at V and 0 bases at J, with 12 bases between. CDR3 loop: CASSPERYSGANVLTF. In DNA, the CDR3 is TGTGCCAGCAGCCCTGAAAGGTACTCTGGGGCCAACGTCCTGACTTTC.

The rearrangement joins TRBV5-1 to TRBJ1-3; D ambiguous. The CDR3 is 13 amino acids. Germline V CDR1 and CDR2: SGHRS, YFSETQ. Deletions cut 3 bases from V and 8 bases from J, with 12 bases between. The CDR3, as DNA: TGCGCCAGCAGCTCAGCAGTGCGAGACACCATATATTTT. This sequence encodes CASSSAVRDTIYF.

V is TRBV7-2 and J is TRBJ2-5, with TRBD2 identical over 9 bases. J lost 1 base, V lost 3 bases, and 3 bases had no gene match. Germline V gene lookup returns CDR1 SGHTA and CDR2 FQGNSA. This CDR3 contains 15 residues. CDR3 coding DNA: TGTGCCAGCAGCTTTGGGACTAGCCTCCAAGAGACCCAGTACTTC. It codes for CASSFGTSLQETQYF.

The chain employs TRBV6-1 and TRBJ2-3; 9 nucleotides align to TRBD2. Germline CDR1 MNHNS, CDR2 SASEGT. The trim removed 4 bases at V and 2 bases at J, leaving 7 bases unmatched. CDR3 size: 16 residues. Here the CDR3 reads CASSVGLAYNTDTQYF. DNA of the CDR3: TGTGCCAGCAGTGTTGGACTAGCGTATAACACAGATACGCAGTATTTT.

The J gene is TRBJ1-1, the V gene TRBV28, with D possibly TRBD1 on 6 matching bases. CDR3 length: 16 amino acids. With 6 bases removed from V and 5 bases from J, the gap between germline ends came to 22 bases. Germline loops: CDR1 MDHEN, CDR2 SYDVKM. The CDR3 DNA reads TGTGCCAGCAGCCGCCTACAGGGTGAGGTTTGGACTGAAGCTTTCTTT. Translating gives CASSRLQGEVWTEAFF.

The J gene is TRBJ2-1, the V gene TRBV9; 7 bases match TRBD2. The length of the CDR3 is 15 residues. The germline V gene has CDR1 SGDLS and CDR2 YYNGEE. After removal of 2 bases from V and 2 bases from J, the junction contained 4 bases not matched to a gene. The CDR3 loop reads CASSVLAVPYNEQFF. CDR3 bases: TGTGCCAGCAGCGTCCTAGCGGTCCCCTACAATGAGCAGTTCTTC.

This clone was seen once. The chain employs TRBV2 and TRBJ2-5; the D is unclear. From germline, CDR1 is SNHLY and CDR2 FYNNEI. The V end was cut by 8 bases, the J end by 1 base, with 8 bases between. This CDR3 has 12 residues. The CDR3 is CASGRLQETQYF. CDR3 sequence (DNA): TGTGCCAGCGGTCGACTCCAAGAGACCCAGTACTTC.